This T cell receptor (beta chain) was recorded in a study of patients and donors after allogeneic stem cell transplantation (TCRdb year 2020). The library relied on RT-PCR. This sample was sequenced with a NextSeq 550. The public reads were run again by TCRdb, first through fastp at Q25 and then through MiXCR, and only productive beta chains were kept. Each entry merges the rows of one CDR3 protein and shows their most common DNA and genes. The sample table holds hundreds of thousands of distinct CDR3 sequences, of which 38% were seen once. The ten largest clones represent about 9.9% of the sample. Notes on this clonotype: Its antigen remains undetermined. No base quality values were provided; no much bigger clone lies one nucleotide off.

According to the germline V gene, CDR1 reads KGHSH and CDR2 reads LQKENI. The CDR3 covers 14 residues, taking in both the cysteine and the phenylalanine. CDR3 DNA only is kept here, 42 bases in frame from base 1. V loses 2 bases, J loses 5 bases, and the germline ends lie 12 bases apart. The sequenced sample was blood, either unsorted or a sorted T cell fraction (not recorded which). The chain links TRBV18 with TRBJ2-5; TRBD1 is a possible D gene, resting on 6 matching bases. The sequence was obtained from a human donor who was either an allogeneic HSCT recipient or a stem cell or donor lymphocyte infusion donor (not recorded which). It is not recorded whose cells these are; they may come from a transplant donor. At the DNA level, the sequence is TGTGCCAGCTCACCATATACAGGGCAGGAGACCCAGTACTTC. Translated, this gives CASSPYTGQETQYF.